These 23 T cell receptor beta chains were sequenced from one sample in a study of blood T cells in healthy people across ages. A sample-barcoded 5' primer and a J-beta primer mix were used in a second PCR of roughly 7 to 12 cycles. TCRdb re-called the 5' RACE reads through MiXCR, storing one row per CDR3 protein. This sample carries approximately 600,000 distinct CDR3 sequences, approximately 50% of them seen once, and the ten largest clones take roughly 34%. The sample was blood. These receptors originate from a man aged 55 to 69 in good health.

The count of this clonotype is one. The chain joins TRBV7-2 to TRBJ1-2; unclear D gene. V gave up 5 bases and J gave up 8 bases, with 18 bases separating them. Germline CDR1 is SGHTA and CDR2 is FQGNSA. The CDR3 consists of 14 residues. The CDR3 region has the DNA TGTGCCAGCAGCCAGAGGTATGGAAGTGGCGGCTACACCTTC. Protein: CASSQRYGSGGYTF.

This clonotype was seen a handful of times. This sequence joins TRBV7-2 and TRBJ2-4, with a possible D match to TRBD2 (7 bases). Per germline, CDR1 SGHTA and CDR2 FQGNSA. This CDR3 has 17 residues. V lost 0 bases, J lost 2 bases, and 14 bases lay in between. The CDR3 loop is CASSLAGGLPTKNIQYF. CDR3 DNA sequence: TGTGCCAGCAGCTTAGCGGGGGGGCTTCCTACCAAAAACATTCAGTACTTC.

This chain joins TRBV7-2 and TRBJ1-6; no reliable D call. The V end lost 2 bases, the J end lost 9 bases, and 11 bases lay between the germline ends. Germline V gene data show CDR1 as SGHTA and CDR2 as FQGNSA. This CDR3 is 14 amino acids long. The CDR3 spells CASSLMVFGSPLHF. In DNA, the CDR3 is TGTGCCAGCAGCTTAATGGTTTTTGGTTCACCCCTCCACTTT.

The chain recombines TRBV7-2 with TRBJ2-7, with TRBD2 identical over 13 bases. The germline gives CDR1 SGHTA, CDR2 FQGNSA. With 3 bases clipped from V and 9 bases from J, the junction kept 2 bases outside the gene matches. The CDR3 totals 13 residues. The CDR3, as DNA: TGTGCCAGCAGCTTGGGACTAGCGGGATCGCAGTACTTC. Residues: CASSLGLAGSQYF.

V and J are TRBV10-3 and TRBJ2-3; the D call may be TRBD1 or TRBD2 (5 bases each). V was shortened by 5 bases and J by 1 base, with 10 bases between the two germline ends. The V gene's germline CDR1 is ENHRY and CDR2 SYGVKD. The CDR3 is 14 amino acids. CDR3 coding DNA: TGTGCCATCAGTCCCGGGACGGGCACAGATACGCAGTATTTT. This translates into CAISPGTGTDTQYF.

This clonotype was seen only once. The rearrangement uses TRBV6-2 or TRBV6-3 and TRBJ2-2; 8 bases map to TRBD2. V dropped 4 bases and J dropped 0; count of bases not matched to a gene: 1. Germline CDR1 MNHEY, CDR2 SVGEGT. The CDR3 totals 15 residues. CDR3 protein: CASSSGGANTGELFF. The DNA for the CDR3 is TGTGCCAGCAGTTCGGGGGGGGCGAACACCGGGGAGCTGTTTTTT.

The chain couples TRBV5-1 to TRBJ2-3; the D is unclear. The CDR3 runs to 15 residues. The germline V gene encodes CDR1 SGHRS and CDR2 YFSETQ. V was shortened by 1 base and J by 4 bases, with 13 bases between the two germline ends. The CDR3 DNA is TGCGCCAGCAGCTTGAATTTGGGCCTCCCAGATACGCAGTATTTT. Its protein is CASSLNLGLPDTQYF.

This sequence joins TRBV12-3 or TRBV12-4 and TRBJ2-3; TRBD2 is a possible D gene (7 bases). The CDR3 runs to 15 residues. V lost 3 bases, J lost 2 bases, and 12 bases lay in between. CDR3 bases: TGTGCCAGCAGTTTTGGGGGGGCCTTCACAGATACGCAGTATTTT. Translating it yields CASSFGGAFTDTQYF.

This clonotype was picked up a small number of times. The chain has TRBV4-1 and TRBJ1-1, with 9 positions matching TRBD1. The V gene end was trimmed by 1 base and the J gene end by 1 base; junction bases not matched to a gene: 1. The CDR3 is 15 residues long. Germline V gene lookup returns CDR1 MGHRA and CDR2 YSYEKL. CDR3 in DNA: TGCGCCAGCAGCCAAGCGGGACAGGGGAACACTGAAGCTTTCTTT. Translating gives CASSQAGQGNTEAFF.

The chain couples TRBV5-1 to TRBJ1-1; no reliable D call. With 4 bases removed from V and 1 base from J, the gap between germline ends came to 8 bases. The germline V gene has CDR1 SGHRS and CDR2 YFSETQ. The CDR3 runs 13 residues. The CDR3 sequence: CASSDISNTEAFF. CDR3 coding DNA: TGCGCCAGCAGCGACATCTCGAACACTGAAGCTTTCTTT.

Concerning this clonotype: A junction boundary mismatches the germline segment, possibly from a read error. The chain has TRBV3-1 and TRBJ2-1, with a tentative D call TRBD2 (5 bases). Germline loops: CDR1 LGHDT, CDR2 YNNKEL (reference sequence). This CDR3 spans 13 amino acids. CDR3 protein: CASNQSTNDEQFF. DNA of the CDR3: TGTGCCAGCAACCAATCGACTAACGATGAGCAGTTCTTC.

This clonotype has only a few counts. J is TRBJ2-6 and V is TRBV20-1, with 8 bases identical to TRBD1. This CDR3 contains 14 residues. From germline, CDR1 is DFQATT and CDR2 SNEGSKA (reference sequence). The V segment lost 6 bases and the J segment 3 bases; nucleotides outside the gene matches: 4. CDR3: CSARTGYGANVLTF. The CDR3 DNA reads TGCAGTGCGCGGACAGGGTATGGGGCCAACGTCCTGACTTTC.

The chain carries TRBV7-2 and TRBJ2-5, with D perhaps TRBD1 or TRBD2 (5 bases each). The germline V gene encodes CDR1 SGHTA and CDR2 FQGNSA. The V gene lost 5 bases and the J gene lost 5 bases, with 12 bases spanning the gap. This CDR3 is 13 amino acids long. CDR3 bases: TGTGCCAGCAGCGGGGCCCGAGGGGAGACCCAGTACTTC. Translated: CASSGARGETQYF. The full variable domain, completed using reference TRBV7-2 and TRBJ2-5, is GAGVSQSPSNKVTEKGKDVELRCDPISGHTALYWYRQSLGQGLEFLIYFQGNSAPDKSGLPSDRFSAERTGGSVSTLTIQRTQQEDSAVYLCASSGARGETQYFGPGTRLLVL.

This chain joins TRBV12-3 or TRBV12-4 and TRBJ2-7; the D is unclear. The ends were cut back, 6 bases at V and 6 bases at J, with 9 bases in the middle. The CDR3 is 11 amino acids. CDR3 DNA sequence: TGTGCCAGCAGCCAAGGCCGCGAGCAGTACTTC. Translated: CASSQGREQYF.

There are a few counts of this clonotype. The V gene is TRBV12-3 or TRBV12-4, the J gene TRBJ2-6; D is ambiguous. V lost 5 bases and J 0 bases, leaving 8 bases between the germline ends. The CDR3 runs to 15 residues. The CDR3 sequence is CASSKRVSGANVLTF. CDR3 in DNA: TGTGCCAGCAGTAAACGGGTCTCTGGGGCCAACGTCCTGACTTTC.

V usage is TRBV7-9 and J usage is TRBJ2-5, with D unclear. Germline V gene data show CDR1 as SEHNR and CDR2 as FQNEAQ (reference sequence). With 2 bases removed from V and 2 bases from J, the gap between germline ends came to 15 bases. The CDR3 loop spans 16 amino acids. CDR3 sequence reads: CASSLSLSALQETQYF. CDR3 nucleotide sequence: TGTGCCAGCAGCTTATCGCTCTCAGCCTTACAAGAGACCCAGTACTTC. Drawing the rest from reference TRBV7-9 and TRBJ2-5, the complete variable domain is DTGVSQNPRHKITKRGQNVTFRCDPISEHNRLYWYRQTLGQGPEFLTYFQNEAQLEKSRLLSDRFSAERPKGSFSTLEIQRTEQGDSAMYLCASSLSLSALQETQYFGPGTRLLVL.

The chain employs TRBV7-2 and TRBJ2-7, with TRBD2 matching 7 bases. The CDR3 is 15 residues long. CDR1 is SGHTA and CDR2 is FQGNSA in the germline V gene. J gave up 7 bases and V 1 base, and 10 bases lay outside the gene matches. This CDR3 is CASSLDLGGYNEQYF. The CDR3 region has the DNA TGTGCCAGCAGCTTAGATCTGGGGGGGTACAATGAGCAGTACTTC.

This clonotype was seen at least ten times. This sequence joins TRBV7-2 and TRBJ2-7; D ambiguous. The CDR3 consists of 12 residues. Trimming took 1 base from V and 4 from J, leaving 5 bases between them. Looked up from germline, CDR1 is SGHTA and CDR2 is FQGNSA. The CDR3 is CASSLVIYEQYF. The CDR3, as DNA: TGTGCCAGCAGCTTAGTGATATACGAGCAGTACTTC.

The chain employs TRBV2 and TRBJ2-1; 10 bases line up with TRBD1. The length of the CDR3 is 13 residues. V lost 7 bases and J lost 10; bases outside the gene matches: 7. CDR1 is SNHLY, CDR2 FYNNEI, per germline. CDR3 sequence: CASTWDRGREQFF. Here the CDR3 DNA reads TGTGCCAGCACATGGGACAGGGGTAGGGAGCAGTTCTTC.

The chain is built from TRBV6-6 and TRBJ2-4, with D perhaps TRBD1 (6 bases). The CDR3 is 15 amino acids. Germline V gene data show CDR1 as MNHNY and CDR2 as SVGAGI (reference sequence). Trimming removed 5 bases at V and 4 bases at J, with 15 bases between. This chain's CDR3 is CASSQFSGQKNIQYF. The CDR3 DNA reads TGTGCCAGCAGTCAGTTCTCCGGACAGAAAAACATTCAGTACTTC.

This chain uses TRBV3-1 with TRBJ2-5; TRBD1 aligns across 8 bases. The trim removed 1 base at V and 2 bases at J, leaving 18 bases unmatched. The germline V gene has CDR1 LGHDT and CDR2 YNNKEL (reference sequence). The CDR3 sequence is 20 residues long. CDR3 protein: CASSQALPGQAAPNQETQYF. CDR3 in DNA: TGTGCCAGCAGCCAAGCCCTCCCGGGACAGGCGGCCCCTAATCAAGAGACCCAGTACTTC.

The DNA for the CDR3 is TGCAGTGTCCCCATTGAGGGACAGGGGGTAAACTATGGCTACACCTTC. Protein product: CSVPIEGQGVNYGYTF. This chain joins TRBV20-1 and TRBJ1-2, with 11 bases matching TRBD1. V gave up 7 bases and J gave up 2 bases; unmatched junction bases: 12. There are 16 residues in the CDR3. The germline V gene encodes CDR1 DFQATT and CDR2 SNEGSKA (reference sequence).

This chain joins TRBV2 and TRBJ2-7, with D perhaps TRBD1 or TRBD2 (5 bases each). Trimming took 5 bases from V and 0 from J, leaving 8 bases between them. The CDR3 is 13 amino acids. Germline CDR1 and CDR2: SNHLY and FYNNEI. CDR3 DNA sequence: TGTGCCAGCAGTCCCGGGGCCTCCTACGAGCAGTACTTC. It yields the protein CASSPGASYEQYF. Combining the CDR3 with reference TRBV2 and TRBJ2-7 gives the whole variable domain EPEVTQTPSHQVTQMGQEVILRCVPISNHLYFYWYRQILGQKVEFLVSFYNNEISEKSEIFDDQFSVERPDGSNFTLKIRSTKLEDSAMYFCASSPGASYEQYFGPGTRLTVT.